The entry below gives a single T cell receptor (beta chain) sequence along with its context. As yet, its antigen is unknown. The source of the sample is a study of CXCR3-negative and CXCR3-positive naive CD8 T cells. In the study overall: Roughly 140 million TRB reads in total, about 1.5 +/- 0.3 million per library. General observations from the study: More hydrophobic TRB CDR3s occurred in CXCR3-positive than in CXCR3-negative naive cells. Memory CD8+ cells showed much lower diversity, while both naive subsets displayed comparably high diversity. For naive cells, CXCR3-negative and CXCR3-positive subsets had similar TRBV-TRBJ usage; for memory cells, usage differed. It was found that naive subsets had comparable surface CD5, and TCR strength was inferred from TRB CDR3 properties.

Researchers prepared the TRB cDNA libraries using 5' RACE with UMI labels. After re-calling the 5' RACE reads, TCRdb lists one entry per CDR3 protein, DNA absent. The clone table shows over 95,000 distinct CDR3 sequences, with the ten largest holding approximately 0.36%. CDR1 DFQATT and CDR2 SNEGSKA come from the germline V gene (reference sequence). The CDR3 totals 14 residues. The clonotype comes from a human donor in good health. Some clones in this sample may be carry-over from other donors' samples. The sequenced sample consisted of naive CXCR3+ CD8+ T cells from blood. Subset here: CD45RO-CCR7+CD27+CD95- naive CD8+ T cells expressing CXCR3 (TNR3+). The chain combines TRBV20-1 with TRBJ2-7; TCRdb's D call, TRBD1, is unchecked because there is no DNA. CDR3 loop: CSARARGRYDEQYF.